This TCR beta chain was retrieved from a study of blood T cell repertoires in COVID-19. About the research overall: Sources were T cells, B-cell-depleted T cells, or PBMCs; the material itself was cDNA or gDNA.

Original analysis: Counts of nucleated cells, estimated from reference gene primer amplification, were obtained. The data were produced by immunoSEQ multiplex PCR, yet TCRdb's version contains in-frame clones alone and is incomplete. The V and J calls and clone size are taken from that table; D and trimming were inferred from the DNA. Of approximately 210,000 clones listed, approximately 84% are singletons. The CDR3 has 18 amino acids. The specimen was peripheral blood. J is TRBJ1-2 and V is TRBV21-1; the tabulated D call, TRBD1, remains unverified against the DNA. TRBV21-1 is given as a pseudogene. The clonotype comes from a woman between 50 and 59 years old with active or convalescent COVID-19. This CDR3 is CASSAPSGTGSFRYGYTF. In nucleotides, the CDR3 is TGTGCCAGCAGCGCCCCCAGCGGGACAGGTAGTTTTCGGTATGGCTACACCTTC.